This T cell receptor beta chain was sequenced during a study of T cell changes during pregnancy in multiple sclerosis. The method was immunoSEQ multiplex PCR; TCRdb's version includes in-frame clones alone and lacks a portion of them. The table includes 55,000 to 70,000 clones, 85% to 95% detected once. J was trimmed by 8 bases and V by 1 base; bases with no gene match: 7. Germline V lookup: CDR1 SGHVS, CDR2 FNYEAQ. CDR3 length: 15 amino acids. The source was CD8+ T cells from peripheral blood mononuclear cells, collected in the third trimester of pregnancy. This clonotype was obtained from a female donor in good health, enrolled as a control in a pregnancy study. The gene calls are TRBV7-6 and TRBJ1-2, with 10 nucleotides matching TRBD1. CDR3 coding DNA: TGTGCCAGCAGCTTAGGACAGGGGGCTGAGAACGGCTACACCTTC. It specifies CASSLGQGAENGYTF.